This TCR beta chain was found in a study of blood T cell repertoires in COVID-19 (dated by TCRdb to 2020 to 2022). Background on the whole study: Samples from collaborators originated in the United States, Italy and Spain and spanned both the acute and convalescent phases of COVID-19. Samples were obtained from the ongoing ImmuneRACE study (first 160 participants) and from over 1,000 subjects provided by 6 global collaborators. The repertoires were made available in a free public database intended to serve as a resource for research on the immune response to SARS-CoV-2. The sample metadata nearly always contained a de-identified subject ID, COVID-19 status, age in years and sex. The prospective study material was composed of cDNA or gDNA derived from T cells, B-cell-depleted T cells, or PBMCs. The dataset comprised deeply sampled blood TCRbeta repertoires from subjects exposed to, actively infected with, or recovered from COVID-19. Where HLA class I and class II types were available, the types were taken from metadata supplied by the sample provider, not from assay-based typing. General conclusions and limits of the study: The quantity of clinical and demographic metadata differed by source and by participant and was supplied without curation.

The collaborating institutions used their own protocols to collect whole blood in K2EDTA tubes. For TCRbeta analysis, collaborators shipped samples as frozen whole blood, isolated PBMCs, or DNA extracted from either of those sample types. A note on this clone: Its target antigen remains unknown. No base-level quality is on record; no much larger clone is a single base apart.

Measured from the cysteine to the phenylalanine, the CDR3 is 12 residues long. Here the CDR3 DNA is all that survives: 36 bases in frame from base 1. The germline V gene encodes CDR1 SGHDT and CDR2 YYEEEE. V is cut by 0 bases and J by 2 bases, and the space between the germline ends is 3 bases. TCRbeta CDR3 regions were amplified from genomic DNA by means of the immunoSEQ Assay, a bias-controlled multiplex PCR. Concerning the study's data processing: The number of nucleated cells in each sample was estimated from the amplification of reference gene primers within the assay. To quantify the absolute abundance of each unique TCRbeta CDR3 rearrangement, sequence reads were collapsed and filtered. For each sample, productive Simpson clonality was calculated as the square root of Simpson's diversity index over productive rearrangements. This immuneACCESS table, as held by TCRdb, lists in-frame sequences with V and J called but not all clones. Of the missing ones, under half trace to an unresolved V gene in checked studies; the others have no known cause. Clonal size and the V and J genes are those of that table, whereas D and trimming came from the DNA. This sample is represented by roughly 150,000 clones; more than 90% of them were singletons. Over 15% of the sample belongs to the ten largest clones.

The chain is assembled from TRBV5-6 and TRBJ2-7, with no confidently assigned D gene. The clonotype originates from a man aged 55 to 69 with active or convalescent COVID-19. Sequencing input: peripheral blood. The nucleotides are TGTGCCAGCAGCTTGGCCGCCTACGAGCAGTACTTC. It encodes CASSLAAYEQYF.